Below are 20 T cell receptor beta chains sequenced from a single sample in a study of human T cells and chemical hapten exposure. TCRdb reprocessed the RACE reads with MiXCR, giving one entry per CDR3 protein. The sample has about 92,000 distinct CDR3 sequences, approximately 11% seen once. The sample's time point: patch test 3, about 24 weeks after DPC sensitization. Treatment reported: therapeutic diphenylcyclopropenone sensitization with weekly scalp DPC. Specimen: whole blood, collected in connection with sensitization to the hapten diphenylcyclopropenone (DPC). The origin of the receptors is a woman younger than 45 with alopecia areata. Some clones in this sample may be carry-over from other donors' samples.

This clonotype came up many times. The chain joins TRBV5-1 to TRBJ1-1, with 7 bases lining up with TRBD1. From germline, CDR1 is SGHRS and CDR2 YFSETQ. Losses at the gene ends were 0 bases for V and 2 bases for J; bases not matched to a gene: 4. The CDR3 is 15 residues long. CDR3 sequence reads: CASSLDRGFNTEAFF. The CDR3, as DNA: TGCGCCAGCAGCTTGGACAGGGGCTTTAACACTGAAGCTTTCTTT. The full variable domain, in which reference TRBV5-1 and TRBJ1-1 provide the parts outside the CDR3, is KAGVTQTPRYLIKTRGQQVTLSCSPISGHRSVSWYQQTPGQGLQFLFEYFSETQRNKGNFPGRFSGRQFSNSRSEMNVSTLELGDSALYLCASSLDRGFNTEAFFGQGTRLTVV.

The chain joins TRBV3-1 to TRBJ1-2; D is ambiguous. Germline CDR1 and CDR2: LGHDT and YNNKEL (reference sequence). The CDR3 extends over 15 amino acids. Trimming took off 0 bases at V and 4 bases at J, with 12 bases between the two ends. In DNA form, the CDR3 reads TGTGCCAGCAGCCAAGAAGGAAGCTTCGTCTATGGCTACACCTTC. It encodes CASSQEGSFVYGYTF.

The rearrangement joins TRBV6-5 to TRBJ1-2; TRBD1 agrees at 7 bases. The CDR3 loop spans 15 amino acids. Germline CDR1 is MNHEY and CDR2 is SVGAGI. Trimming took 7 bases from V and 2 from J; bases not matched to a gene: 10. The chain's CDR3 is CASTNSGTENYGYTF. The DNA of the CDR3 is TGTGCCAGCACAAACTCCGGGACAGAGAACTATGGCTACACCTTC.

This clonotype was detected only a few times. V and J are TRBV29-1 and TRBJ2-2; 7 bases match TRBD2. V dropped 1 base and J dropped 1; count of bases not matched to a gene: 6. There are 16 residues in the CDR3. Germline V gene sequence: CDR1 SQVTM, CDR2 ANQGSEA. The CDR3 protein is CSVEAPERGNTGELFF. CDR3 DNA: TGCAGCGTTGAAGCCCCTGAGCGGGGGAACACCGGGGAGCTGTTTTTT.

This clonotype was recorded a few times. The chain has TRBV6-6 and TRBJ1-6, with 7 bases that match TRBD1. Germline CDR1 reads MNHNY; CDR2 reads SVGAGI (reference sequence). J was trimmed by 9 bases and V by 5 bases; bases with no gene match: 16. The CDR3 contains 17 residues. The CDR3 DNA reads TGTGCCAGCAGTCAAGGGACAGCCTCCGGCCTGGGTTCACCCCTCCACTTT. It yields the protein CASSQGTASGLGSPLHF.

This clonotype was recorded many times. This chain connects TRBV29-1 to TRBJ2-1; TRBD2 agrees at 11 bases. CDR1 is SQVTM and CDR2 is ANQGSEA in the germline V gene. Trimming took 3 bases from V and 7 from J; bases not matched to a gene: 5. The CDR3 is made up of 14 amino acids. CDR3 nucleotides: TGCAGCGTTGAGGATGGACTAGCGGGTAATGAGCAGTTCTTC. Translating it yields CSVEDGLAGNEQFF.

The chain couples TRBV19 to TRBJ2-7; D could derive from TRBD1 or TRBD2 (6 bases each). Trimming took 5 bases from V and 2 from J, leaving 16 bases between them. The CDR3 has 15 residues. Germline V CDR1 and CDR2: LNHDA, SQIVND (reference sequence). The CDR3: CASSRKGGKAYEQYF. As DNA, the CDR3 is TGTGCCAGTAGTCGGAAGGGGGGAAAAGCCTACGAGCAGTACTTC.

At least ten counts were recorded for this clonotype. The CDR3 sequence is CATRLAGGVSNEQFF. In DNA form, the CDR3 reads TGCGCCACCCGTCTAGCGGGGGGGGTCTCAAATGAGCAGTTCTTC. The chain links TRBV10-2 to TRBJ2-1; 12 positions agree with TRBD2. CDR3 length: 15 amino acids. Germline values: CDR1 WSHSY, CDR2 SAAADI. The V gene end was trimmed by 10 bases and the J gene end by 7 bases; junction bases not matched to a gene: 11.

This clonotype was counted between two and nine times. The chain links TRBV19 to TRBJ2-2, with D possibly called TRBD1 or TRBD2 (5 bases each). This CDR3 contains 14 residues. The germline V gene has CDR1 LNHDA and CDR2 SQIVND (reference sequence). V was trimmed by 1 base and J by 6 bases, leaving 9 bases between them. CDR3 loop: CASSIGRDAGELFF. For the CDR3, the DNA is TGTGCCAGTAGTATAGGCAGGGACGCCGGGGAGCTGTTTTTT.

The chain carries TRBV27 and TRBJ2-1, with 7 nucleotides matching TRBD1. J was trimmed by 4 bases and V by 6 bases; bases with no gene match: 6. CDR1 and CDR2 (germline): MNHEY, SMNVEV (reference sequence). The CDR3 runs 14 residues. The CDR3 here is CASRLGGEYNEQFF. Here the CDR3 DNA reads TGTGCCAGCAGATTAGGGGGCGAGTACAATGAGCAGTTCTTC.

This clonotype was found many times. The chain has TRBV11-2 and TRBJ1-2; TRBD1 agrees at 11 bases. The germline CDR1 and CDR2 sequences are SGHAT and FQNNGV. V was pared by 4 bases and J by 9 bases, with 10 bases of the junction left unmatched. The CDR3 runs 15 residues. The CDR3 protein is CASSSPRDRGGSYTF. The DNA of the CDR3 is TGTGCCAGCAGCTCCCCGAGGGACAGGGGGGGTAGCTACACCTTC.

This clonotype was seen at least ten times. V and J are TRBV20-1 and TRBJ2-3; 16 bases map to TRBD2. J lost 7 bases, V lost 2 bases, and 6 bases had no gene match. This CDR3 is built from 16 residues. Germline values: CDR1 DFQATT, CDR2 SNEGSKA (reference sequence). The chain's CDR3 is CSARQGTSGGAYTQYF. CDR3 sequence (DNA): TGCAGTGCTAGACAGGGGACTAGCGGGGGGGCCTATACGCAGTATTTT.

The chain links TRBV6-5 to TRBJ1-6; a weak D match, TRBD1 (5 bases). V lost 2 bases and J 5 bases, leaving 7 bases between the germline ends. Germline lookup yields CDR1 MNHEY and CDR2 SVGAGI. The CDR3 has 14 amino acids. CDR3 coding DNA: TGTGCCAGCAGTTACCGGGGGAATAATTCACCCCTCCACTTT. Translating gives CASSYRGNNSPLHF.

This clonotype was picked up many times. V and J are TRBV6-2 or TRBV6-3 and TRBJ2-7, with 8 bases lining up with TRBD2. Germline values: CDR1 MNHEY, CDR2 SVGEGT. The CDR3 consists of 14 residues. Trimming cost V 5 bases and J 4 bases; bases outside gene matches: 7. Here the CDR3 DNA reads TGTGCCAGCAGTCCACGGGAGGGCCTGTACGAGCAGTACTTC. Its protein is CASSPREGLYEQYF.

The chain uses TRBV11-1 and TRBJ1-2; 9 nucleotides align to TRBD1. V was clipped by 5 bases and J by 5 bases; unmatched bases: 12. The CDR3 has 16 residues. Germline-derived CDR1 and CDR2 are SGHAT and FQDESV (reference sequence). CDR3 loop: CASSQGTGRTKYGYTF. The CDR3 nucleotides are TGTGCCAGCAGCCAAGGGACAGGGAGGACCAAGTATGGCTACACCTTC.

This clonotype turned up a few times. The chain combines TRBV7-6 with TRBJ2-7; no clear D gene. The ends were cut back, 1 base at V and 3 bases at J, with 7 bases in the middle. Germline V gene data show CDR1 as SGHVS and CDR2 as FNYEAQ. CDR3 length: 13 residues. CDR3 sequence reads: CASSLEAGYEQYF. The CDR3 DNA follows: TGTGCCAGCAGCTTAGAGGCCGGCTACGAGCAGTACTTC.

This clonotype was recorded many times. The gene calls are TRBV19 and TRBJ2-2; possible D gene TRBD2, 5 bases. The CDR3 spans 14 residues. CDR1 and CDR2 (germline): LNHDA, SQIVND (reference sequence). Trimming cost V 7 bases and J 3 bases, with 12 bases left between them. Here the CDR3 reads CASTTGGYTGELFF. The CDR3 nucleotides are TGTGCCAGTACCACCGGAGGTTACACCGGGGAGCTGTTTTTT. Complete variable domain (other parts from reference TRBV19 and TRBJ2-2): DGGITQSPKYLFRKEGQNVTLSCEQNLNHDAMYWYRQDPGQGLRLIYYSQIVNDFQKGDIAEGYSVSREKKESFPLTVTSAQKNPTAFYLCASTTGGYTGELFFGEGSRLTVL.

The CDR3 here is CSARDPGLGTDTQYF. The CDR3 DNA reads TGCAGTGCTAGAGATCCGGGCCTTGGAACAGATACGCAGTATTTT. The V and J genes are TRBV20-1 and TRBJ2-3, with D unresolved. Germline V lookup: CDR1 DFQATT, CDR2 SNEGSKA (reference sequence). Trimming cost V 0 bases and J 3 bases, with 13 bases left between them. The length of the CDR3 is 15 residues.

This clonotype was picked up many times. V is TRBV2 and J is TRBJ2-2; 12 bases match TRBD2. This CDR3 comprises 15 residues. Germline V gene sequence: CDR1 SNHLY, CDR2 FYNNEI. Germline trimming cut 8 bases from V and 5 bases from J; bases unmatched to any gene: 6. CDR3 region: CASSLAGGETGELFF. The CDR3 DNA sequence: TGTGCCAGCTCCCTAGCGGGGGGGGAGACCGGGGAGCTGTTTTTT.

This clonotype was found a few times. The chain has TRBV6-2 or TRBV6-3 and TRBJ2-1; D is undetermined. Germline loops: CDR1 MNHEY, CDR2 SVGEGT. CDR3 length: 17 amino acids. Between the trimmed V and J ends, which lost 2 bases and 0 bases, there was a span of 14 bases. The CDR3 DNA sequence: TGTGCCAGCAGTTACGGTGAGGCGCGCCCCTCCTACAATGAGCAGTTCTTC. This codes for CASSYGEARPSYNEQFF.